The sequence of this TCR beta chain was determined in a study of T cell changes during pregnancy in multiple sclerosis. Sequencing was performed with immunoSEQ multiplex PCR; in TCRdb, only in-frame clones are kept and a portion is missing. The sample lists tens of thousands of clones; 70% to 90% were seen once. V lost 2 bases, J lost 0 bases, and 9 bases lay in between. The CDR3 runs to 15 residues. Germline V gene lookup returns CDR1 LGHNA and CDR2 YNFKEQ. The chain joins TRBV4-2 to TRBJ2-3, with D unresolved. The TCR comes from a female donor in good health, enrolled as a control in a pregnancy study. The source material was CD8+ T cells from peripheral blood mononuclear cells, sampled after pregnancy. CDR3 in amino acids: CASSQLHSSTDTQYF. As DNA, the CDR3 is TGTGCCAGCAGCCAACTTCACAGCAGCACAGATACGCAGTATTTT.